What follows is one T cell receptor (beta chain) and its context. This entry belongs to a study of T cells in tuberculosis. TCRdb's table, derived via immunoSEQ multiplex PCR, lists solely in-frame clones and lacks some. The sample shows more than 70,000 clones, approximately 91% of them seen only once. The V gene end was trimmed by 0 bases and the J gene end by 0 bases; junction bases not matched to a gene: 4. This CDR3 region has 16 residues. In germline, CDR1 is LGHNA, CDR2 YNFKEQ. Thawed, overnight-rested PBMC were stained with GMM-loaded CD1B tetramer, viability dye and anti-CD3, then sorted. The CD1B tetramers carried C32 glucose monomycolate purified from Rhodococcus equi. CD14-expressing monocytes were removed from PBMC before cryopreservation and sorting.

The receptor was derived from an adult woman with latent tuberculosis. The sequencing sample was made of CD1b-GMM tetramer-negative cells sorted from PBMCs. The chain couples TRBV4-2 to TRBJ1-2, with 7 bases identical to TRBD1. This CDR3 reads CASSQDLTGSNYGYTF. CDR3 coding DNA: TGTGCCAGCAGCCAAGATCTGACAGGGTCTAACTATGGCTACACCTTC.